This T cell receptor (beta chain) emerged from a study of Graves' ophthalmopathy and Graves' hyperthyroidism. The authors amplified TCR beta CDR3 regions, and they did so from RNA transcripts for repertoire sequencing. RT-PCR with HTBI primers came first, then second-round multiplex PCR. TCRdb re-analysed the multiplex PCR reads in MiXCR, keeping a single row per CDR3 protein. This sample carries over 450,000 distinct CDR3 sequences, approximately 15% of them seen once, and the ten largest clones take over 7.5%. As for this clonotype: A much larger clone is a single base away; this may be a read error.

The TCR originated in a woman in her twenties or thirties with Graves' ophthalmopathy. Material for sequencing was blood.

CDR3 DNA: TGTGCCAGCAGCCGGGACAGGGTCCAAGAGACCCAGTACTTC. It yields the protein CASSRDRVQETQYF. The chain combines TRBV12-3 or TRBV12-4 with TRBJ2-5, with 9 bases fitting TRBD1. Losses at the gene ends were 6 bases for V and 1 base for J; bases not matched to a gene: 3. The CDR3 has 14 residues.